This T cell receptor (beta chain) was documented in a study of blood T cell repertoires in COVID-19. The V gene lost 3 bases and the J gene lost 0 bases, with 10 bases spanning the gap. Germline V gene lookup returns CDR1 KGHSH and CDR2 LQKENI. The CDR3 has 15 amino acids. Allocation to cohorts depended on clinical history reported by the participants. Profiled with immunoSEQ multiplex PCR; TCRdb holds only in-frame clones, not every one. The sample has 150,000 to 200,000 clones; 80% are singletons. Material: PBMCs or T cells enriched from blood (not recorded which). The chain employs TRBV18 and TRBJ2-3, with D possibly being TRBD1 (6 bases). The source is a man aged 35 to 55 who had recovered from COVID-19. CDR3 bases: TGTGCCAGCTCACCCACAGGGCCCAGCACAGATACGCAGTATTTT. It is translated as CASSPTGPSTDTQYF.